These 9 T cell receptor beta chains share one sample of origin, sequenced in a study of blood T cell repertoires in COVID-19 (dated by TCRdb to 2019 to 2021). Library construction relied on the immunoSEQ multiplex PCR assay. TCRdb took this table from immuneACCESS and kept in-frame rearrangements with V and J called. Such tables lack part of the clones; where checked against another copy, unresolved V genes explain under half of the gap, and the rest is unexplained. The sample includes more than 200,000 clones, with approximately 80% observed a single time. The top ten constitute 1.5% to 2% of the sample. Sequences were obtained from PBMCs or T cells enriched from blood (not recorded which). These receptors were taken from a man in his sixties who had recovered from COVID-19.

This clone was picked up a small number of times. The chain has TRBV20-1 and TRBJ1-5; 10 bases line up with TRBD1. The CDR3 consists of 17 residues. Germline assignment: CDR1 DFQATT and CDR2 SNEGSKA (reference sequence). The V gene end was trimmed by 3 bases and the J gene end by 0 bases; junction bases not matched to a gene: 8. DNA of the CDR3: TGCAGTGCTAGTACCGGGACAGGGGTTGGTAGCAATCAGCCCCAGCATTTT. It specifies CSASTGTGVGSNQPQHF.

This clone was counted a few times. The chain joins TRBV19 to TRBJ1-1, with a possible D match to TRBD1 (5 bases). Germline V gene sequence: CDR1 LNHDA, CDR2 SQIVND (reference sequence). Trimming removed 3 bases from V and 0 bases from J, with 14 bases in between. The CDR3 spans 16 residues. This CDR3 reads CASSMGWGSMNTEAFF. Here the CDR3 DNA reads TGTGCCAGTAGTATGGGTTGGGGCAGTATGAACACTGAAGCTTTCTTT.

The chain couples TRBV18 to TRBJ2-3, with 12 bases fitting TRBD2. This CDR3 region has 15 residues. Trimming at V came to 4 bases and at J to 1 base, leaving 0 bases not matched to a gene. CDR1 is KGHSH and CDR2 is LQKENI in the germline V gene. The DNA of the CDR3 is TGTGCCAGCTCACGGACTAGCGGGGGCACAGATACGCAGTATTTT. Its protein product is CASSRTSGGTDTQYF.

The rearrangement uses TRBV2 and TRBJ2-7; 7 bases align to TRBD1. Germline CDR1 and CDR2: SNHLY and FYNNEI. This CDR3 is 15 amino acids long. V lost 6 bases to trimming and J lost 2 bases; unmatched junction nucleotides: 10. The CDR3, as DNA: TGTGCCAGCAGCGCCACCGGGACAGCTACCTACGAGCAGTACTTC. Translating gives CASSATGTATYEQYF.

The chain's CDR3 is CASSPGTAERAFF. The CDR3 DNA follows: TGTGCCAGCAGTCCCGGGACAGCGGAGAGGGCTTTCTTT. This sequence joins TRBV27 and TRBJ1-1; 7 bases agree with TRBD1. Trimming cost V 5 bases and J 11 bases; bases outside gene matches: 11. The CDR3 is 13 amino acids. Germline CDR1 and CDR2: MNHEY and SMNVEV (reference sequence).

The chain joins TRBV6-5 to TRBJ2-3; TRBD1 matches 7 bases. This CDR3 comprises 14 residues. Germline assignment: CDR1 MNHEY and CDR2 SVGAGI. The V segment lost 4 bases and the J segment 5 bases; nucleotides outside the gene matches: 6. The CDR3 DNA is TGTGCCAGCAGTTCTAAGACAGGGCGAGATACGCAGTATTTT. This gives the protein CASSSKTGRDTQYF.

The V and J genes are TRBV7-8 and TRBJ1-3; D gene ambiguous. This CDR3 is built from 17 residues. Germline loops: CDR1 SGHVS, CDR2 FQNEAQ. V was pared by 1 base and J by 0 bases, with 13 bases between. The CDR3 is CASSLVEGSSSGNTIYF. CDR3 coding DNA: TGTGCCAGCAGCTTAGTGGAGGGTAGTAGCTCTGGAAACACCATATATTTT.

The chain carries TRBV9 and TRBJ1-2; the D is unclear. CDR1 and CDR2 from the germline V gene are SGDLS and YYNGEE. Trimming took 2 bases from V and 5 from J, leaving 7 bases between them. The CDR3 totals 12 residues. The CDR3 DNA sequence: TGTGCCAGCAGCGTCGGAGGGTATGGCTACACCTTC. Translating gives CASSVGGYGYTF.

The CDR3, as DNA: TGTGCCAGCAGCTTAACGGGCAGCGGGAGGGGCGCTGAAGCTTTCTTT. Amino acids: CASSLTGSGRGAEAFF. The V call is TRBV7-3, the J call TRBJ1-1, with D perhaps TRBD1 (5 bases). CDR3 size: 16 residues. Trimming removed 0 bases from V and 6 bases from J, with 17 bases in between. CDR1 SGHTA and CDR2 FQGTGA come from the germline V gene.